The source of this T cell receptor beta chain is a study of cytomegalovirus exposure and HLA in healthy donors. The germline gives CDR1 SQVTM, CDR2 ANQGSEA. The CDR3 totals 9 residues. Trimming removed 7 bases from V and 11 bases from J; junction bases left unmatched: 2. General study results and limits: Three chains tied to CMV proved CMV antigen-specific in vitro.

Concerning this clone: Its antigen remains unknown.

The donors were part of the validation cohort of 95 to 150 subjects. That cohort was separate from the first cohort, which comprised 666 subjects. The data were produced by immunoSEQ multiplex PCR, yet TCRdb's version contains in-frame clones alone and is incomplete. The table lists about 250,000 clones, about 90% of them singletons. This sequence originates from a young man in good health and CMV-seropositive. The sample taken for sequencing was PBMCs. This sequence joins TRBV29-1 and TRBJ2-3; 8 bases map to TRBD1. In DNA form, the CDR3 reads TGCAGCGCAGGGGGCGTGCAGTATTTT. Translating it yields CSAGGVQYF.